This section outlines one T cell receptor beta chain sequence together with its context. Its antigen remains unidentified. The data stem from a study of cytomegalovirus exposure and HLA in healthy donors. Points from the study as a whole: With DRB1 most and HLA-C fewest, TCR association rates differed between HLA loci in a later analysis. 16,951 TCR beta sequences were associated with HLA alleles at 0.05 false discovery rate in a later analysis.

CDR3 length: 12 amino acids. Trimming cost V 6 bases and J 5 bases, with 10 bases left between them. The germline CDR1 and CDR2 sequences are MGHDK and SYGVNS. Vbeta (60) and Jbeta (13) primers were used in the PCR. The assay was immunoSEQ multiplex PCR, and TCRdb's table has in-frame clones only and misses some. The profile shows over 150,000 clones, 75% to 90% of them singletons. Sequencing was performed on PBMCs. This chain joins TRBV25-1 and TRBJ1-2, with unresolved D. The source of this sequence is a male donor in good health and CMV-seronegative. CDR3 protein: CASRSVEYGYTF. In nucleotides, the CDR3 is TGTGCCAGCAGATCCGTTGAGTATGGCTACACCTTC.